These 20 T cell receptor beta chains came from one sample sequenced in a study of cytomegalovirus exposure and HLA in healthy donors. The PCR contained 60 Vbeta and 13 Jbeta primers. Measured with immunoSEQ multiplex PCR; TCRdb has only the in-frame clones, and not every one. The sample yields over 100,000 clones, more than 75% seen once. The sequenced sample was PBMCs. These receptors were taken from a male donor in good health and CMV-seronegative.

This chain links TRBV19 with TRBJ1-3; D possibly corresponds to TRBD1 (5 bases). Per the germline V gene, CDR1 is LNHDA and CDR2 is SQIVND (reference sequence). The CDR3 spans 16 residues. V lost 4 bases and J lost 4, with 17 bases in between. CDR3 region: CASSTLGGGSGNTIYF. The DNA of the CDR3 is TGTGCCAGTAGTACCCTCGGGGGAGGATCGGGAAACACCATATATTTT.

V usage is TRBV6-4 and J usage is TRBJ1-5, with TRBD1 matching 9 bases. The CDR3 runs 15 residues. V trimming: 5 bases; J trimming: 7 bases; junction bases outside the gene matches: 9. From germline, CDR1 is MRHNA and CDR2 SNTAGT. The CDR3: CASSPSETGGQPQHF. DNA of the CDR3: TGTGCCAGCAGTCCGAGCGAGACAGGGGGACAGCCCCAGCATTTT.

This chain joins TRBV5-6 and TRBJ1-1; D is perhaps TRBD1 (5 bases). CDR1 and CDR2 (germline): SGHDT, YYEEEE. This CDR3 spans 14 amino acids. V lost 2 bases, J lost 6 bases, and 14 bases lay in between. CDR3 bases: TGTGCCAGCAGCTTTCGGGGGTCCGAGCCTGAAGCTTTCTTT. The encoded protein is CASSFRGSEPEAFF.

V gene TRBV30 combines with J gene TRBJ1-6; TRBD1 matches at 7 bases. From germline, CDR1 is GTSNPN and CDR2 SVGIG (reference sequence). The V and J ends lost 0 bases and 10 bases, in that order; junction bases with no gene match: 6. The CDR3 is 14 residues long. The CDR3 reads CAWSVVGGRSPLHF. The DNA of the CDR3 is TGTGCCTGGAGTGTGGTAGGGGGCAGGTCACCCCTCCACTTT.

The sample holds one count of this clone. The genes are TRBV29-1 and TRBJ2-7, with 9 bases matching TRBD1. Germline V gives CDR1 SQVTM, CDR2 ANQGSEA. This CDR3 is built from 12 residues. In DNA form, the CDR3 reads TGCAGTATACAGGGGGCCTCCTACGAGCAGTACTTC. Amino acid sequence: CSIQGASYEQYF.

The chain joins TRBV15 to TRBJ2-1, with 8 nucleotides matching TRBD2. The V gene end was trimmed by 1 base and the J gene end by 4 bases; junction bases not matched to a gene: 6. Germline V gene sequence: CDR1 LNHNV, CDR2 YYDKDF (reference sequence). CDR3 length: 16 amino acids. Here the CDR3 reads CATSRVGGGLYNEQFF. In DNA, the CDR3 is TGTGCCACCAGCAGAGTGGGCGGGGGGCTTTACAATGAGCAGTTCTTC.

The chain is built from TRBV19 and TRBJ2-3; 12 bases match TRBD1. V shed 5 bases, J shed 2 bases, and the junction held 2 bases outside the gene matches. Germline CDR1 reads LNHDA; CDR2 reads SQIVND (reference sequence). This CDR3 spans 15 amino acids. The CDR3 reads CASSPGQGATDTQYF. DNA for the CDR3: TGTGCCAGTAGTCCGGGACAGGGGGCCACAGATACGCAGTATTTT.

V and J are TRBV19 and TRBJ1-5; D not certain. This CDR3 region has 16 residues. V gave up 0 bases and J gave up 3 bases, with 12 bases separating them. The germline gives CDR1 LNHDA, CDR2 SQIVND (reference sequence). CDR3 residues: CASSIEVRTFNQPQHF. As DNA, the CDR3 is TGTGCCAGTAGTATAGAGGTAAGGACTTTCAATCAGCCCCAGCATTTT.

The chain recombines TRBV5-1 with TRBJ2-5, with 8 bases that match TRBD2. The DNA end is more similar to TRBJ2-7, so the J call may be wrong. The CDR3 contains 17 residues. Germline CDR1 is SGHRS and CDR2 is YFSETQ. The CDR3 loop reads CASSSRVSRGDSYEQYF. In nucleotides, the CDR3 is TGCGCCAGCAGCTCCCGGGTCTCGCGGGGGGACTCCTACGAGCAGTACTTC.

The chain carries TRBV19 and TRBJ2-5; 8 positions match TRBD1. The J call is in doubt because the DNA end fits TRBJ2-7 better. The CDR3 runs to 15 residues. Germline lookup yields CDR1 LNHDA and CDR2 SQIVND (reference sequence). The CDR3 is CASSIRADRVYEQYF. The DNA of the CDR3 is TGTGCCAGTAGTATTCGGGCGGACAGGGTGTACGAGCAGTACTTC.

The V call is TRBV5-6, the J call TRBJ2-7; 11 bases match TRBD1. The CDR3 contains 15 residues. With 3 bases clipped from V and 3 bases from J, the junction kept 5 bases outside the gene matches. The germline V gene has CDR1 SGHDT and CDR2 YYEEEE. CDR3 region: CASSSGQGAYYEQYF. The CDR3 DNA reads TGTGCCAGCAGCTCCGGACAGGGGGCTTACTACGAGCAGTACTTC.

The chain is built from TRBV18 and TRBJ2-5; possibly TRBD2 for D (6 bases). This CDR3 comprises 13 residues. V lost 6 bases, J lost 5 bases, and 13 bases lay in between. The germline V gene encodes CDR1 KGHSH and CDR2 LQKENI. CDR3 nucleotides: TGTGCCAGCTCCGGTGAAGGAGGGGAGACCCAGTACTTC. This translates into CASSGEGGETQYF.

This rearrangement joins TRBV5-1 to TRBJ2-5, with 10 positions matching TRBD1. The CDR3 consists of 15 residues. CDR1 is SGHRS, CDR2 YFSETQ, per germline. V gave up 0 bases and J gave up 3 bases; unmatched junction bases: 2. Here the CDR3 reads CASSLAGTGEETQYF. The CDR3 DNA follows: TGCGCCAGCAGCTTGGCCGGGACAGGGGAAGAGACCCAGTACTTC.

The V and J genes are TRBV5-6 and TRBJ1-4; D uncertain. Trimming left V 0 bases short and J 8 bases short, with 14 bases between. The germline CDR1 and CDR2 sequences are SGHDT and YYEEEE. The CDR3 sequence is 15 residues long. In DNA form, the CDR3 reads TGTGCCAGCAGCTTGGTCCGGGGAGGAGGAGAAAAACTGTTTTTT. It specifies CASSLVRGGGEKLFF.

This chain joins TRBV6-6 and TRBJ2-1; D is perhaps TRBD2 (7 bases). This CDR3 region has 15 residues. Germline V gene sequence: CDR1 MNHNY, CDR2 SVGAGI (reference sequence). The germline V and J ends were trimmed by 3 bases and 8 bases, with 17 bases remaining between them. The chain's CDR3 is CASSYMRGGPDEQFF. The CDR3 DNA reads as TGTGCCAGCAGTTATATGAGGGGGGGCCCCGATGAGCAGTTCTTC.

The chain has TRBV6-1 and TRBJ1-1; D uncertain. The CDR3 extends over 12 amino acids. Per germline, CDR1 MNHNS and CDR2 SASEGT. V lost 8 bases and J lost 4, with 11 bases in between. This CDR3 is CASRGTGTEAFF. The DNA of the CDR3 is TGTGCCAGCCGGGGTACCGGCACTGAAGCTTTCTTT.

The V gene is TRBV9, the J gene TRBJ1-2; D remains unclear. With 3 bases removed from V and 2 bases from J, the gap between germline ends came to 14 bases. CDR1 SGDLS and CDR2 YYNGEE come from the germline V gene. The CDR3 runs to 15 residues. The CDR3 nucleotides read TGTGCCAGCAGCGGCGACCTAGGTGGGAACTATGGCTACACCTTC. Translating gives CASSGDLGGNYGYTF.

The chain is built from TRBV6-4 and TRBJ2-3; D is unresolved. Trimming left V 2 bases short and J 1 base short, with 4 bases between. From germline, CDR1 is MRHNA and CDR2 SNTAGT. CDR3 length: 13 residues. CDR3 sequence reads: CASSDQGTDTQYF. CDR3 nucleotide sequence: TGTGCCAGCAGTGACCAGGGCACAGATACGCAGTATTTT.

This chain uses TRBV7-9 with TRBJ1-1, with D perhaps TRBD1 (5 bases). Germline-derived CDR1 and CDR2 are SEHNR and FQNEAQ (reference sequence). Trimming removed 2 bases from V and 2 bases from J, with 12 bases in between. CDR3 size: 15 residues. The CDR3 spells CASSLKGGANTEAFF. For the CDR3, the DNA is TGTGCCAGCAGCTTAAAGGGAGGGGCCAACACTGAAGCTTTCTTT.

V gene TRBV11-2 combines with J gene TRBJ2-2; 9 nucleotides agree with TRBD2. The CDR3 is 16 residues long. Trimming removed 5 bases from V and 5 bases from J; junction bases left unmatched: 9. Germline V gene lookup returns CDR1 SGHAT and CDR2 FQNNGV. CDR3 sequence: CASSPGGLAGTGELFF. In nucleotides, the CDR3 is TGTGCCAGCAGCCCCGGGGGACTAGCTGGGACCGGGGAGCTGTTTTTT.